This is a list of T cell receptor beta chains from one sample in a study of T cells in localized non-small cell lung cancer. Profiling relied on immunoSEQ multiplex PCR, and the TCRdb table lists in-frame clones only, not all of them. The sample includes tens of thousands of clones, 80% to 90% of them seen just once. The sequencing used peripheral blood mononuclear cells, collected before any cancer treatment. The receptors originated from a male donor aged 60 or older with stage II lung adenocarcinoma. The CDR3 runs from the conserved cysteine through the conserved F or W. A D gene is named only where the DNA matches it firmly. Only part of the rows carry a size: once, few, many, or a class if the clone is expanded.

NA	TRBV14	NA	TRBJ2-7	CASSQKDSSSYEQYF	TGTGCCAGCAGCCAAAAAGACTCCAGCTCCTACGAGCAGTACTTC
NA	TRBV30	NA	TRBJ2-2	CAWSVLNTGELFF	TGTGCCTGGAGTGTACTCAACACCGGGGAGCTGTTTTTT
NA	TRBV7-6	NA	TRBJ1-5	CASSLAGGLSNQPQHF	TGTGCCAGCAGCTTAGCGGGGGGGTTGAGCAATCAGCCCCAGCATTTT
NA	TRBV29-1	few	TRBJ1-2	CSVGLGGYTF	TGCAGCGTGGGACTTGGGGGCTACACCTTC
NA	TRBV7-2	NA	TRBJ1-2	CASSLSRVVSYGYTF	TGTGCCAGCAGCTTAAGCCGGGTCGTCTCTTATGGCTACACCTTC
NA	TRBV2	NA	TRBJ1-5	CASSLDSNQPQHF	TGTGCCAGCAGTCTCGATAGCAATCAGCCCCAGCATTTT
NA	TRBV7-9	NA	TRBJ2-7	CASSPFGIHMAYEQYF	TGTGCCAGCAGCCCATTTGGGATCCACATGGCCTACGAGCAGTACTTC
TRBD1	TRBV2	NA	TRBJ1-5	CASREQGVSNQPQHF	TGTGCCAGCAGGGAACAGGGGGTTAGCAATCAGCCCCAGCATTTT
NA	TRBV5-1	NA	TRBJ2-7	CASSLKAFPHSYEQYF	TGCGCCAGCAGCTTGAAGGCTTTTCCTCACTCCTACGAGCAGTACTTC
TRBD2	TRBV5-1	NA	TRBJ2-5	CASSLRPSGSAETQYF	TGCGCCAGCAGCTTGCGCCCTAGCGGGAGTGCAGAGACCCAGTACTTC
NA	TRBV5-1	NA	TRBJ1-2	CASSGSDSYGYTF	TGCGCCAGCAGCGGCTCTGACAGCTATGGCTACACCTTC
NA	TRBV7-9	NA	TRBJ1-3	CASSPTYSGNTIYF	TGTGCCAGCAGCCCTACGTATTCTGGAAACACCATATATTTT
NA	TRBV6-6	NA	TRBJ2-7	CASSSDGLSYEQYF	TGTGCCAGCAGCTCCGACGGATTATCCTACGAGCAGTACTTC
NA	TRBV9	NA	TRBJ1-3	CASSVAQGPGNTIYF	TGTGCCAGCAGCGTAGCTCAGGGCCCTGGAAACACCATATATTTT
NA	TRBV7-8	few	TRBJ1-5	CASSLDRNQPQHF	TGTGCCAGCAGCTTAGACAGAAATCAGCCCCAGCATTTT
NA	TRBV5-1	NA	TRBJ2-7	CASSLAEGSYEQYF	TGCGCCAGCAGCTTGGCCGAGGGCTCCTACGAGCAGTACTTC
NA	TRBV2	once	TRBJ1-2	CASSADKNYGYTF	TGTGCCAGCAGCGCCGACAAGAACTATGGCTACACCTTC
TRBD2	TRBV6-9	NA	TRBJ2-1	CASSPLAGSNEQFF	TGTGCCAGCAGCCCACTAGCGGGAAGCAATGAGCAGTTCTTC
NA	TRBV7-2	few	TRBJ2-1	CASSSLRGNEQFF	TGTGCCAGCAGCTCCCTTCGAGGGAATGAGCAGTTCTTC
TRBD2	TRBV9	NA	TRBJ2-2	CASHGLAGDTGELFF	TGTGCCAGCCATGGACTAGCGGGGGACACCGGGGAGCTGTTTTTT
NA	TRBV18	NA	TRBJ2-7	CASSPAFSGEQYF	TGTGCCAGCTCACCGGCCTTTTCAGGAGAGCAGTACTTC
TRBD1	TRBV6-5	NA	TRBJ2-7	CASSEGQGGYEQYF	TGTGCCAGCAGTGAAGGACAGGGTGGCTACGAGCAGTACTTC
NA	TRBV19	NA	TRBJ1-1	CASSIFPTAGSTEAFF	TGTGCCAGTAGTATCTTTCCGACGGCCGGGAGCACTGAAGCTTTCTTT
TRBD2	TRBV5-4	once	TRBJ2-3	CASRPSGSTDTQYF	TGTGCCTCACGGCCTAGCGGGAGCACAGATACGCAGTATTTT
TRBD1	TRBV2	NA	TRBJ2-5	CASSEAGTAPPQYF	TGTGCCAGCAGTGAAGCGGGGACAGCTCCACCCCAGTACTTC